Each of the 26 T cell receptor beta chains below was sequenced from the same sample in a study of blood T cell repertoires in COVID-19. Here immunoSEQ multiplex PCR was the method, and the copy in TCRdb shows in-frame clones only, minus some. The repertoire holds approximately 280,000 clones, roughly 89% seen once, with 2% to 2.5% in the top ten. The sample taken for sequencing was peripheral blood. These receptors came from a man aged 45-60 years with acute or convalescent COVID-19.

The chain employs TRBV3-1 (or the pseudogene TRBV3-2) and TRBJ2-1; 7 positions match TRBD2. J lost 12 bases, V lost 4 bases, and 9 bases had no gene match. CDR1 and CDR2 (germline): LGHDT, YNNKEL (reference sequence). This CDR3 has 13 residues. The CDR3: CASSPTSERGQFF. DNA of the CDR3: TGTGCCAGCAGCCCAACTAGCGAGAGGGGGCAGTTCTTC.

V and J are TRBV2 and TRBJ2-4; 8 positions match TRBD1. The germline gives CDR1 SNHLY, CDR2 FYNNEI. The V and J ends lost 6 bases and 6 bases, in that order; junction bases with no gene match: 7. The CDR3 is 14 amino acids. Here the CDR3 DNA reads TGTGCCAGCAGGAAAGAGGACAGGGCAAACATTCAGTACTTC. Residues: CASRKEDRANIQYF.

This chain links TRBV18 with TRBJ2-5; D not resolved. The CDR3 has 13 amino acids. Trimming took off 3 bases at V and 2 bases at J, with 7 bases between the two ends. The germline V gene has CDR1 KGHSH and CDR2 LQKENI. CDR3 protein: CASSPLVQETQYF. The CDR3 nucleotides are TGTGCCAGCTCACCTTTAGTTCAAGAGACCCAGTACTTC.

V gene TRBV13 combines with J gene TRBJ2-1; perhaps TRBD2 as D (5 bases). The CDR3 totals 18 residues. Germline V lookup: CDR1 PRHDT, CDR2 FYEKMQ (reference sequence). With 0 bases removed from V and 0 bases from J, the gap between germline ends came to 15 bases. The CDR3 reads CASSLGLGVESSYNEQFF. The CDR3 nucleotides are TGTGCCAGCAGCTTAGGCCTCGGGGTAGAGAGCTCCTACAATGAGCAGTTCTTC.

The chain combines TRBV6-5 with TRBJ1-2; 8 nucleotides align to TRBD1. The ends lost 11 bases at V and 8 bases at J; junction bases unmatched: 13. CDR1 and CDR2 (germline): MNHEY, SVGAGI. This CDR3 is 13 amino acids long. CDR3 DNA sequence: TGTGCCGCCAGATCAGGGGGCGCGAGGGGCTACACCTTC. Its translation is CAARSGGARGYTF.

To note about this clone: Different DNA sequences within this sample yield the same CDR3. This chain links TRBV19 with TRBJ2-1; 12 bases are a match to TRBD2. CDR1 and CDR2 from the germline V gene are LNHDA and SQIVND (reference sequence). The J segment lost 4 bases and the V segment lost 5 bases, leaving 3 bases of the junction unmatched. This CDR3 has 15 amino acids. CDR3 coding DNA: TGTGCCAGTAGTCCTACTAGCGGGGGGTACAATGAGCAGTTCTTC. Translating gives CASSPTSGGYNEQFF.

The chain recombines TRBV6-5 with TRBJ1-2; maybe TRBD1 (5 bases). V dropped 5 bases and J dropped 1 base, with 14 bases sitting between them. Germline CDR1 and CDR2: MNHEY and SVGAGI. This CDR3 region has 15 residues. CDR3 bases: TGTGCCAGCAGTCCCTTGGGGGAGGGTAACTATGGCTACACCTTC. Its protein product is CASSPLGEGNYGYTF.

This chain uses TRBV7-2 with TRBJ1-3; perhaps TRBD1 as D (6 bases). V shed 7 bases and J shed 7 bases, with 17 bases lying between them. The CDR3 contains 14 residues. Germline CDR1 reads SGHTA; CDR2 reads FQGNSA. Written as DNA, the CDR3 is TGTGCCAGCATCCCCCAGGGGCTGTGGAACACCATATATTTT. Its translation is CASIPQGLWNTIYF.

The J gene is TRBJ1-5, the V gene TRBV19; 7 bases are shared with TRBD1. V lost 5 bases to trimming and J lost 2 bases; unmatched junction nucleotides: 9. The V gene's germline CDR1 is LNHDA and CDR2 SQIVND (reference sequence). The CDR3 has 16 residues. The CDR3 bases are TGTGCCAGTAGTTTGACAGGGCGGGGGGGCAATCAGCCCCAGCATTTT. Translated, it gives CASSLTGRGGNQPQHF.

The chain combines TRBV9 with TRBJ2-1; D unresolved. Germline V gives CDR1 SGDLS, CDR2 YYNGEE. The CDR3 contains 14 residues. V lost 0 bases to trimming and J lost 10 bases, with 14 bases between them. The CDR3 DNA follows: TGTGCCAGCAGCGTAGGAGGAACTGCCCGGGAGCAGTTCTTC. Translated: CASSVGGTAREQFF.

The genes are TRBV3-1 (or the pseudogene TRBV3-2) and TRBJ2-1, with a tentative D call TRBD2 (6 bases). Trimming left V 3 bases short and J 3 bases short, with 9 bases between. The CDR3 runs to 14 residues. Germline V lookup: CDR1 LGHDT, CDR2 YNNKEL (reference sequence). The chain's CDR3 is CASSHRDFYNEQFF. CDR3 in DNA: TGTGCCAGCAGCCATCGGGACTTCTACAATGAGCAGTTCTTC.

The rearrangement uses TRBV18 and TRBJ1-3; tentatively, D is TRBD1 (5 bases). This CDR3 is built from 16 residues. Trimming removed 3 bases at V and 4 bases at J, with 16 bases between. Germline-derived CDR1 and CDR2 are KGHSH and LQKENI. DNA of the CDR3: TGTGCCAGCTCACCGACCAGGGTTAGAGCCGGAAACACCATATATTTT. Amino acids: CASSPTRVRAGNTIYF. Variable domain in full (rest from reference TRBV18 and TRBJ1-3): NAGVMQNPRHLVRRRGQEARLRCSPMKGHSHVYWYRQLPEEGLKFMVYLQKENIIDESGMPKERFSAEFPKEGPSILRIQQVVRGDSAAYFCASSPTRVRAGNTIYFGEGSWLTVV.

The chain combines TRBV9 with TRBJ2-7; TRBD1 matches at 8 bases. The CDR3 totals 15 residues. V lost 3 bases and J lost 2; bases outside the gene matches: 7. Per the germline V gene, CDR1 is SGDLS and CDR2 is YYNGEE. This CDR3 reads CASSAQGAPTYEQYF. CDR3 nucleotides: TGTGCCAGCAGCGCTCAGGGGGCCCCTACCTACGAGCAGTACTTC.

This clone occurred once. The sample carries other DNA sequences with the same CDR3. This chain connects TRBV19 to TRBJ1-2, with 7 nucleotides matching TRBD1. Germline V gene lookup returns CDR1 LNHDA and CDR2 SQIVND (reference sequence). The CDR3 is 12 residues long. Trimming cost V 6 bases and J 8 bases; bases outside gene matches: 6. Here the CDR3 DNA reads TGTGCCAGTAGCCTACAGGGGTACGGCTACACCTTC. It is translated as CASSLQGYGYTF.

The V gene is TRBV6-5, the J gene TRBJ1-1; D remains unclear. The CDR3 consists of 12 residues. Per germline, CDR1 MNHEY and CDR2 SVGAGI. Deletions cut 5 bases from V and 2 bases from J, with 6 bases between. The CDR3 DNA follows: TGTGCCAGCAGTCGTATTAACACTGAAGCTTTCTTT. It specifies CASSRINTEAFF.

This chain joins TRBV3-1 (or the pseudogene TRBV3-2) and TRBJ2-1; 9 bases agree with TRBD1. Germline CDR1 is LGHDT and CDR2 is YNNKEL (reference sequence). The CDR3 is 16 amino acids. J was trimmed by 0 bases and V by 4 bases; bases with no gene match: 4. The CDR3 DNA reads as TGTGCCAGCAGCCCCTCACAGGGGGCCTCCTACAATGAGCAGTTCTTC. Its protein product is CASSPSQGASYNEQFF.

The rearrangement uses TRBV6-6 and TRBJ2-6; 12 bases map to TRBD1. Trimming took 5 bases from V and 5 from J; bases not matched to a gene: 13. The CDR3 runs 19 residues. The germline V gene has CDR1 MNHNY and CDR2 SVGAGI (reference sequence). The CDR3 DNA sequence: TGTGCCAGCAGTCAAACCCCCGGGACAGGGGGCGATAGGGCCAACGTCCTGACTTTC. Protein product: CASSQTPGTGGDRANVLTF.

This clone was seen more than once but under ten times. The rearrangement links TRBV19 to TRBJ2-3; possibly TRBD2 for D (6 bases). Germline V gene data show CDR1 as LNHDA and CDR2 as SQIVND (reference sequence). The CDR3 sequence is 15 residues long. V was clipped by 4 bases and J by 1 base, with 12 bases between them. The CDR3 DNA is TGTGCCAGTAGTAGCGGGGTCGGGGGCACAGATACGCAGTATTTT. Protein sequence: CASSSGVGGTDTQYF.

This chain connects TRBV5-4 to TRBJ1-1; D may be TRBD1 (6 bases). V was shortened by 5 bases and J by 1 base, with 12 bases between the two germline ends. The V gene's germline CDR1 is SGHNT and CDR2 YYREEE (reference sequence). The CDR3 consists of 14 residues. The CDR3: CASSYWTANTEAFF. In DNA form, the CDR3 reads TGTGCCAGCAGTTACTGGACAGCGAACACTGAAGCTTTCTTT.

The J gene is TRBJ2-7, the V gene TRBV10-2, with 10 bases aligning to TRBD1. The CDR3 sequence is 13 residues long. J lost 6 bases, V lost 9 bases, and 8 bases had no gene match. Germline values: CDR1 WSHSY, CDR2 SAAADI. The CDR3 DNA sequence: TGCGCCAGTAGCCGGGACAGGGGTGGCGAGCAGTACTTC. It yields the protein CASSRDRGGEQYF.

This clone was recorded many times. The chain recombines TRBV6-5 with TRBJ1-1, with D possibly matching TRBD1 (5 bases). Trimming stripped 4 bases from V and 1 base from J, with 10 bases between. The CDR3 consists of 14 residues. Germline loops: CDR1 MNHEY, CDR2 SVGAGI. This chain's CDR3 is CASSLTATNTEAFF. CDR3 nucleotide sequence: TGTGCCAGCAGTTTGACAGCAACGAACACTGAAGCTTTCTTT.

The sample holds many counts of this clone. J is TRBJ1-2 and V is TRBV4-1, with D perhaps TRBD1 (5 bases). Germline V CDR1 and CDR2: MGHRA, YSYEKL. Trimming removed 3 bases from V and 3 bases from J, with 14 bases in between. The CDR3 consists of 15 residues. The DNA of the CDR3 is TGCGCCAGCAGCCAGGGGCTGTTTTCGCACTATGGCTACACCTTC. Its translation is CASSQGLFSHYGYTF.

J is TRBJ2-3 and V is TRBV7-2; TRBD2 is a possible D gene (5 bases). Trimming took off 2 bases at V and 2 bases at J, with 11 bases between the two ends. The CDR3 runs to 15 residues. Germline CDR1 SGHTA, CDR2 FQGNSA. CDR3 protein: CASSLIGVTTDTQYF. The CDR3 coding sequence is TGTGCCAGCAGCTTAATCGGGGTTACCACAGATACGCAGTATTTT. Full variable domain (rest looked up from reference TRBV7-2 and TRBJ2-3): GAGVSQSPSNKVTEKGKDVELRCDPISGHTALYWYRQSLGQGLEFLIYFQGNSAPDKSGLPSDRFSAERTGGSVSTLTIQRTQQEDSAVYLCASSLIGVTTDTQYFGPGTRLTVL.

J is TRBJ1-1 and V is TRBV6-5; possible D gene TRBD1, 6 bases. In germline, CDR1 is MNHEY, CDR2 SVGAGI. The CDR3 length is 12 residues. V was trimmed by 6 bases and J by 5 bases, leaving 10 bases between them. CDR3 region: CASRGAGTEAFF. DNA for the CDR3: TGTGCCAGCAGGGGGGCTGGGACTGAAGCTTTCTTT.

The chain employs TRBV5-4 and TRBJ1-2; D is uncertain. The CDR3 extends over 15 amino acids. Germline values: CDR1 SGHNT, CDR2 YYREEE (reference sequence). V lost 7 bases and J lost 4, with 20 bases in between. The CDR3 sequence: CASRPFRARGYGYTF. The CDR3 bases are TGTGCCAGCCGGCCTTTTAGGGCGCGGGGCTATGGCTACACCTTC.

The J gene is TRBJ2-2, the V gene TRBV7-9; TRBD1 matches 7 bases. Losses at the gene ends were 1 base for V and 4 bases for J; bases not matched to a gene: 6. The germline CDR1 and CDR2 sequences are SEHNR and FQNEAQ (reference sequence). The CDR3 extends over 16 amino acids. CDR3 bases: TGTGCCAGCAGCTTAGGGAAGGGGGCAGGCACCGGGGAGCTGTTTTTT. It is translated as CASSLGKGAGTGELFF.